This TCR beta chain was sequenced in a study of technical replicates of blood from a few donors. Germline assignment: CDR1 MGHRA and CDR2 YSYEKL. V shed 4 bases and J shed 8 bases, with 18 bases lying between them. CDR3 length: 14 residues. The method was immunoSEQ multiplex PCR; TCRdb's version includes in-frame clones alone and lacks a portion of them. The data contain tens of thousands of clones, 93% of them singletons. The TCR sequence derives from a human donor in good health. The chain employs TRBV4-1 and TRBJ2-7; D is perhaps TRBD1 (6 bases). Sequenced material: T cells isolated from PBMCs. The CDR3 region is CASSPPGHGDKQYF. In DNA form, the CDR3 reads TGCGCCAGCAGCCCCCCGGGACACGGGGATAAGCAGTACTTC.